A single T cell receptor beta chain is shown here with its context. The ends were cut back, 5 bases at V and 8 bases at J, with 12 bases in the middle. Germline loops: CDR1 MNHEY, CDR2 SVGEGT. The length of the CDR3 is 13 residues. The authors' processing: Amplification from reference gene primers served as the basis for estimated nucleated cell counts. Only in-frame clones appear in the TCRdb table, and some are missing; sequencing was by immunoSEQ multiplex PCR. D and trimming come from the DNA, and the V and J calls and clone size come from that table. Of around 300,000 clones listed, 70% to 90% are singletons. The sample comes from a study of blood T cell repertoires in COVID-19. Study-level background: Researchers got acute and convalescent COVID-19 samples from the United States, Italy and Spain. T cells, B-cell-depleted T cells, or PBMCs provided the cDNA or gDNA that served as material.

The receptor was derived from a young man with active or convalescent COVID-19. The sequenced sample consisted of peripheral blood. This chain joins TRBV6-2 or TRBV6-3 and TRBJ1-4; weak D call: TRBD1 (6 bases). This CDR3 is CASSGSGTEKLFF. CDR3 DNA: TGTGCCAGCAGTGGCTCCGGGACAGAAAAACTGTTTTTT.